This is a list of T cell receptor beta chains from one sample in a study of T cell repertoires in cytomegalovirus infection. TCRdb recomputed calls from the reads with MiXCR, one row per CDR3 protein. In the table there are nearly 450,000 distinct CDR3 sequences, about 33% of which are singletons. The sequencing sample was made of PBMCs. These receptors came from a human donor in good health (CMV status not recorded). Some clones in this sample may be carry-over from other donors' samples. CDR3s include the opening cysteine and the closing phenylalanine or tryptophan. Expanded clones get a size class; other rows say once, few or many, or leave the size out.

V gene	clone size	CDR3 length	CDR3 protein
TRBV11-2	many	12	CASSLQAETQYF
TRBV10-2	-	17	CASSEWGQGSSNQPQHF
TRBV7-2	many	15	CASSPGYSGRDTQYF
TRBV4-2	-	16	CASSQPAGETINIQYF
TRBV28	few	15	CASSLSGYMNTEAFF
TRBV5-4	few	13	CASSGDQQDTQYF
TRBV15	large	15	CATSAPGQGPDTQYF
TRBV12-3/TRBV12-4	-	15	CASSLWDRDNQPQHF
TRBV4-3	few	16	CASSQGGIPSGNTIYF
TRBV12-3/TRBV12-4	few	18	CASSLDSWEEGPNYGYTF
TRBV29-1	few	13	CSALGGSNQPQHF
TRBV7-9	few	13	CASTTTGGETQYF
TRBV20-1	few	13	CSATRQGIGGYTF
TRBV2	many	14	CASSEWGKNQPQHF
TRBV10-3	few	14	CAISVGQGAYEQYF
TRBV7-9	many	12	CASDIRNTEAFF
TRBV5-5	-	15	CASRFRDREDQPQHF